One sample yielded the 24 T cell receptor beta chains listed below, sequenced in a study of OX40 agonist ivuxolimab in advanced cancers. Measured with immunoSEQ multiplex PCR; TCRdb has only the in-frame clones, and not every one. In the table there are roughly 73,000 clones, about 91% of which are singletons. The material was CD4+ or CD8+ T cells sorted from blood, obtained in a trial of the OX40 agonist ivuxolimab. The source is an adult with an advanced solid tumor such as melanoma, head and neck, liver or kidney cancer.

The chain combines TRBV5-1 with TRBJ1-6; no clear D. Germline loops: CDR1 SGHRS, CDR2 YFSETQ. With 2 bases removed from V and 1 base from J, the gap between germline ends came to 7 bases. This CDR3 comprises 15 residues. DNA of the CDR3: TGCGCCAGCAGCTTCTCGGGGTCCTATAATTCACCCCTCCACTTT. Amino acids: CASSFSGSYNSPLHF.

This clone was detected only once. V and J are TRBV7-8 and TRBJ2-7, with D tentatively TRBD2 (5 bases). The CDR3 totals 15 residues. CDR1 and CDR2 from the germline V gene are SGHVS and FQNEAQ. Trimming stripped 5 bases from V and 1 base from J, with 15 bases between. The CDR3 nucleotides are TGTGCCAGCAGCCCTCGACTGGAGGCGTCCTACGAGCAGTACTTC. It is translated as CASSPRLEASYEQYF.

V usage is TRBV6-5 and J usage is TRBJ2-5; 7 bases align to TRBD2. With V trimmed by 7 bases and J by 9 bases, 14 bases remained unmatched. Germline CDR1 and CDR2: MNHEY and SVGAGI. This CDR3 contains 14 residues. In nucleotides, the CDR3 is TGTGCCAGCACCCCGGGACTATGGTCGGTGGCCCAGTACTTC. Translating it yields CASTPGLWSVAQYF.

This sequence joins TRBV30 and TRBJ1-2, with D perhaps matching TRBD1 (6 bases). Germline loops: CDR1 GTSNPN, CDR2 SVGIG (reference sequence). Trimming left V 0 bases short and J 0 bases short, with 8 bases between. The CDR3 is 14 amino acids. The DNA for the CDR3 is TGTGCCTGGAGTGTACAGGGAACTAACTATGGCTACACCTTC. Translated: CAWSVQGTNYGYTF.

The V gene is TRBV4-2, the J gene TRBJ2-1; 8 bases fit TRBD1. The CDR3 spans 15 residues. Trimming cost V 3 bases and J 5 bases; bases outside gene matches: 6. CDR1 and CDR2 from the germline V gene are LGHNA and YNFKEQ. The CDR3 sequence: CASSQPDRAHNEQFF. The CDR3 DNA reads TGTGCCAGCAGCCAGCCGGACAGGGCCCACAATGAGCAGTTCTTC.

This clone was seen a single time. The genes are TRBV7-6 and TRBJ2-2, with 11 bases aligning to TRBD1. The CDR3 is 19 residues long. Per germline, CDR1 SGHVS and CDR2 FNYEAQ. J lost 3 bases, V lost 4 bases, and 13 bases had no gene match. CDR3 nucleotide sequence: TGTGCCAGCAGCTGGACAGGGGGCGAGGCGGGAGGGCACACCGGGGAGCTGTTTTTT. Residues: CASSWTGGEAGGHTGELFF.

This clone was picked up a small number of times. The J gene is TRBJ2-1, the V gene TRBV28; maybe TRBD1 (6 bases). The CDR3 contains 16 residues. From germline, CDR1 is MDHEN and CDR2 SYDVKM. Trimming stripped 5 bases from V and 5 bases from J, with 19 bases between. In DNA form, the CDR3 reads TGTGCCAGCAGTGCCTACAGGGTCCAGGCTAACAATGAGCAGTTCTTC. This encodes CASSAYRVQANNEQFF.

The rearrangement links TRBV14 to TRBJ2-1, with unresolved D. Trimming shortened V by 0 bases and J by 8 bases, and 11 bases separated the two germline ends. Germline V gene sequence: CDR1 SGHDN, CDR2 FVKESK. The CDR3 runs to 14 residues. CDR3: CASSQDSPRDEQFF. The CDR3 coding sequence is TGTGCCAGCAGCCAAGACAGCCCCCGCGATGAGCAGTTCTTC.

This chain joins TRBV5-5 and TRBJ1-2, with TRBD1 matching 7 bases. Germline V lookup: CDR1 SGHKS, CDR2 YYEKEE (reference sequence). The V segment lost 5 bases and the J segment 0 bases; nucleotides outside the gene matches: 4. This CDR3 has 14 residues. This chain's CDR3 is CASSTGQSNYGYTF. The CDR3, as DNA: TGTGCCAGCAGTACGGGACAGTCTAACTATGGCTACACCTTC.

For the CDR3, the DNA is TGCGCCAGCAGCCAGGCTAGGGGGTCGAACACTGAAGCTTTCTTT. It codes for CASSQARGSNTEAFF. The V call is TRBV4-1, the J call TRBJ1-1; tentative D call: TRBD1 (6 bases). CDR3 length: 15 residues. With 3 bases removed from V and 1 base from J, the gap between germline ends came to 12 bases. Germline-derived CDR1 and CDR2 are MGHRA and YSYEKL.

CDR3 DNA sequence: TGTGCCAGCAGCCCACGGACAGGGACTAATGAAAAACTGTTTTTT. It yields the protein CASSPRTGTNEKLFF. The chain is built from TRBV5-6 and TRBJ1-4, with TRBD1 matching over 8 bases. Germline CDR1 SGHDT, CDR2 YYEEEE. The CDR3 totals 15 residues. Losses at the gene ends were 4 bases for V and 2 bases for J; bases not matched to a gene: 4.

This chain uses TRBV7-6 with TRBJ2-1; D could derive from TRBD1 or TRBD2 (6 bases each). The germline V gene has CDR1 SGHVS and CDR2 FNYEAQ. The length of the CDR3 is 18 residues. V shed 1 base and J shed 5 bases, with 21 bases lying between them. The CDR3 DNA follows: TGTGCCAGCAGCTTAGGGATGGGGGGCTCTAAGGGGAACAATGAGCAGTTCTTC. This codes for CASSLGMGGSKGNNEQFF.

V and J are TRBV9 and TRBJ1-4, with D perhaps TRBD1 (5 bases). CDR1 and CDR2 from the germline V gene are SGDLS and YYNGEE. The length of the CDR3 is 15 residues. V shed 3 bases and J shed 8 bases, with 17 bases lying between them. The CDR3: CASSASGRAWEKLFF. CDR3 DNA: TGTGCCAGCAGCGCTTCCGGCAGGGCTTGGGAAAAACTGTTTTTT. The full variable domain, with the rest looked up from reference TRBV9 and TRBJ1-4, is DSGVTQTPKHLITATGQRVTLRCSPRSGDLSVYWYQQSLDQGLQFLIQYYNGEERAKGNILERFSAQQFPDLHSELNLSSLELGDSALYFCASSASGRAWEKLFFGSGTQLSVL.

The chain employs TRBV5-6 and TRBJ1-1; perhaps TRBD1 as D (5 bases). Trimming removed 2 bases at V and 0 bases at J, with 11 bases between. Per germline, CDR1 SGHDT and CDR2 YYEEEE. The CDR3 length is 15 residues. The CDR3 here is CASSLLTGLNTEAFF. The CDR3 DNA sequence: TGTGCCAGCAGCTTATTAACAGGCTTGAACACTGAAGCTTTCTTT.

This clone showed up just once. V and J are TRBV11-2 and TRBJ2-5; D is ambiguous. The V end lost 5 bases, the J end lost 5 bases, and 6 bases lay between the germline ends. The CDR3 covers 11 residues. Germline V lookup: CDR1 SGHAT, CDR2 FQNNGV. The CDR3 region has the DNA TGTGCCAGCAGCCCCGCGGAGACCCAGTACTTC. Its protein product is CASSPAETQYF.

This chain joins TRBV28 and TRBJ2-1; the match to TRBD1 covers 11 bases. Germline CDR1 and CDR2: MDHEN and SYDVKM. V lost 6 bases and J lost 9; bases outside the gene matches: 10. This CDR3 has 15 amino acids. CDR3 loop: CASSRKGGTGGEQFF. CDR3 sequence (DNA): TGTGCCAGCAGCCGAAAGGGGGGGACAGGGGGTGAGCAGTTCTTC.

This clone has just one count. The gene calls are TRBV18 and TRBJ2-7; D is unclear. There are 16 residues in the CDR3. CDR1 is KGHSH, CDR2 LQKENI, per germline. Trimming left V 0 bases short and J 1 base short, with 13 bases between. CDR3 protein: CASSPPLAALSYEQYF. The CDR3 nucleotides read TGTGCCAGCTCACCACCGTTGGCAGCACTGTCCTACGAGCAGTACTTC.

On this clone itself: Other nucleotide sequences from this sample produce the same CDR3. The chain joins TRBV5-6 to TRBJ1-3; the D gene is possibly TRBD1 (5 bases). The germline V and J ends were trimmed by 5 bases and 0 bases, with 24 bases remaining between them. Germline-derived CDR1 and CDR2 are SGHDT and YYEEEE. The CDR3 sequence is 19 residues long. CDR3 nucleotide sequence: TGTGCCAGCAGTTCCCTCGACAGCTACCGCGGGGGCTCTGGAAACACCATATATTTT. Translation gives CASSSLDSYRGGSGNTIYF. Looking up the rest from reference TRBV5-6 and TRBJ1-3 gives the full variable domain: DAGVTQSPTHLIKTRGQQVTLRCSPKSGHDTVSWYQQALGQGPQFIFQYYEEEERQRGNFPDRFSGHQFPNYSSELNVNALLLGDSALYLCASSSLDSYRGGSGNTIYFGEGSWLTVV.

Details on this clone: The sample has other DNA sequences that encode this CDR3 too. V and J are TRBV30 and TRBJ1-2, with 7 bases matching TRBD1. V trimming: 2 bases; J trimming: 8 bases; junction bases outside the gene matches: 14. The CDR3 has 15 amino acids. Germline V gene lookup returns CDR1 GTSNPN and CDR2 SVGIG (reference sequence). CDR3 sequence reads: CAWSPDDRVAYGYTF. CDR3 sequence (DNA): TGTGCCTGGAGTCCCGACGACAGGGTCGCCTACGGCTACACCTTC.

This rearrangement joins TRBV7-3 to TRBJ2-2; D may be TRBD1 (5 bases). The germline CDR1 and CDR2 sequences are SGHTA and FQGTGA. Trimming pared 5 bases from V and 5 bases from J, leaving 6 bases between. CDR3 length: 12 amino acids. CDR3 loop: CASSPGTGELFF. DNA for the CDR3: TGTGCCAGCAGCCCAGGGACCGGGGAGCTGTTTTTT.

The gene calls are TRBV5-5 and TRBJ1-2, with D perhaps TRBD1 (5 bases). The length of the CDR3 is 14 residues. Germline V gene sequence: CDR1 SGHKS, CDR2 YYEKEE (reference sequence). V lost 5 bases and J lost 7, with 18 bases in between. The CDR3 DNA reads as TGTGCCAGCAGATGGGGGATGACAGCCGGTGGCTACACCTTC. Protein product: CASRWGMTAGGYTF.

V is TRBV11-3 and J is TRBJ2-7; 10 nucleotides line up with TRBD2. Germline values: CDR1 SGHNT, CDR2 YENEEA. The CDR3 is made up of 15 amino acids. Trimming at V came to 4 bases and at J to 2 bases, leaving 5 bases not matched to a gene. CDR3 bases: TGTGCCAGCAGCTCGCGGACTAGCGGAGCCTACGAGCAGTACTTC. Translated: CASSSRTSGAYEQYF.

The rearrangement links TRBV14 to TRBJ2-1, with D hard to call. This CDR3 spans 11 amino acids. Germline-derived CDR1 and CDR2 are SGHDN and FVKESK. Trimming took off 4 bases at V and 10 bases at J, with 8 bases between the two ends. The CDR3 DNA follows: TGTGCCAGCAGCCGCGTTTCAGAGCAGTTCTTC. Amino acids: CASSRVSEQFF. Supplemented by reference TRBV14 and TRBJ2-1, the full variable domain reads EAGVTQFPSHSVIEKGQTVTLRCDPISGHDNLYWYRRVMGKEIKFLLHFVKESKQDESGMPNNRFLAERTGGTYSTLKVQPAELEDSGVYFCASSRVSEQFFGPGTRLTVL.

This chain joins TRBV9 and TRBJ2-2, with unresolved D. The V end was cut by 0 bases, the J end by 6 bases, with 15 bases between. Germline assignment: CDR1 SGDLS and CDR2 YYNGEE. This CDR3 is 16 amino acids long. The CDR3: CASSVALKGLAGELFF. The CDR3 DNA sequence: TGTGCCAGCAGCGTAGCATTGAAGGGTTTGGCCGGGGAGCTGTTTTTT.